This T cell receptor beta chain was sequenced in a study of blood T cell repertoires in COVID-19. This clone has a single count. Profiling relied on immunoSEQ multiplex PCR, and the TCRdb table lists in-frame clones only, not all of them. The top ten hold 3.2% of the sample, which has roughly 500,000 clones, 70% to 90% seen once. The J segment lost 2 bases and the V segment lost 5 bases, leaving 10 bases of the junction unmatched. The CDR3 totals 16 residues. Germline CDR1 LNHDA, CDR2 SQIVND (reference sequence). The TCR sequence derives from a human donor in a cohort sampled during active COVID-19. Sequencing input: peripheral blood. The chain is built from TRBV19 and TRBJ2-3, with 7 positions matching TRBD2. The CDR3 protein is CASSLSGTGNTDTQYF. Here the CDR3 DNA reads TGTGCCAGTAGTCTGAGCGGGACTGGAAACACAGATACGCAGTATTTT.